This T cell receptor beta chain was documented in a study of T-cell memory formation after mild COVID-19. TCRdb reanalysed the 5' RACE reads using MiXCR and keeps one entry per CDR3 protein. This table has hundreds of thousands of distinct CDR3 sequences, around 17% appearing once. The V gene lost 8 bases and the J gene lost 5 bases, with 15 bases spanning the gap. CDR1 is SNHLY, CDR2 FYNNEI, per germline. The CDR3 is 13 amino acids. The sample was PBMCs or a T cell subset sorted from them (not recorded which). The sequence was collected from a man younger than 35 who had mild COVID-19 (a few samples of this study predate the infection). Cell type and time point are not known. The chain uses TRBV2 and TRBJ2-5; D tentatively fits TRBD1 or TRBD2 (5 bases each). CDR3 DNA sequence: TGTGCCAGCGGCGCAGGGATAGCGGAGACCCAGTACTTC. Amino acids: CASGAGIAETQYF. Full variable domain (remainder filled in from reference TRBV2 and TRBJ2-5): EPEVTQTPSHQVTQMGQEVILRCVPISNHLYFYWYRQILGQKVEFLVSFYNNEISEKSEIFDDQFSVERPDGSNFTLKIRSTKLEDSAMYFCASGAGIAETQYFGPGTRLLVL.